What follows are 29 T cell receptor beta chains derived from one specimen sequenced in a study of T cells in narcolepsy. Repertoires were generated with immunoSEQ multiplex PCR, while TCRdb's copy carries only in-frame clones and drops some. The sample yields 15,000 to 16,000 clones, 85% to 90% seen once. The sample was memory (CD45RA-) CD4+ T cells from blood. The source of these receptors is a human donor in good health.

The chain links TRBV5-6 to TRBJ2-1; 8 nucleotides line up with TRBD1. Germline V gene sequence: CDR1 SGHDT, CDR2 YYEEEE. V dropped 3 bases and J dropped 9; count of bases not matched to a gene: 17. The CDR3 length is 17 residues. The CDR3 DNA sequence: TGTGCCAGCAGCTCACGGGAACGGGACAGGTTTTTCAGTGAGCAGTTCTTC. Protein sequence: CASSSRERDRFFSEQFF.

This clone appeared once. J is TRBJ1-1 and V is TRBV7-9; D might be TRBD1 (6 bases). Deletions cut 5 bases from V and 5 bases from J, with 18 bases between. Per germline, CDR1 SEHNR and CDR2 FQNEAQ (reference sequence). This CDR3 comprises 15 residues. The CDR3 bases are TGTGCCAGCAGCCCCCTAGGGGGGGAACTGACTGAAGCTTTCTTT. As protein: CASSPLGGELTEAFF.

This clone was recorded once. The chain combines TRBV7-9 with TRBJ2-7; D call uncertain. Trimming removed 11 bases at V and 2 bases at J, with 13 bases between. CDR3 size: 12 residues. Germline lookup yields CDR1 SEHNR and CDR2 FQNEAQ (reference sequence). The CDR3 DNA sequence: TGTGCCGGCCAGGTCTCTACCTACGAGCAGTACTTC. Translation: CAGQVSTYEQYF.

J is TRBJ1-1 and V is TRBV6-5, with 7 bases matching TRBD1. This CDR3 is built from 14 residues. CDR1 MNHEY and CDR2 SVGAGI come from the germline V gene. V lost 6 bases to trimming and J lost 1 base; unmatched junction nucleotides: 5. This CDR3 is CASSSYRGNTEAFF. CDR3 nucleotides: TGTGCCAGCAGCTCATACAGGGGGAACACTGAAGCTTTCTTT.

The V gene is TRBV19, the J gene TRBJ1-4, with a possible D match to TRBD1 (5 bases). This CDR3 region has 17 residues. Per the germline V gene, CDR1 is LNHDA and CDR2 is SQIVND (reference sequence). The V and J ends lost 5 bases and 6 bases respectively, with 22 bases between them. This chain's CDR3 is CASSPPSLTEPDEKLFF. CDR3 sequence (DNA): TGTGCCAGTAGTCCCCCTTCATTGACAGAGCCCGATGAAAAACTGTTTTTT.

Comment on this clone: The same CDR3 also results from other DNA sequences found in this sample. This chain links TRBV9 with TRBJ2-3; D perhaps matches TRBD2 (6 bases). Trimming took off 0 bases at V and 4 bases at J, with 21 bases between the two ends. The CDR3 runs 18 residues. From germline, CDR1 is SGDLS and CDR2 YYNGEE. CDR3 sequence: CASSVAGRGSIRSDTQYF. In DNA form, the CDR3 reads TGTGCCAGCAGCGTAGCGGGGCGGGGCTCCATTCGGTCAGATACGCAGTATTTT.

This clone was detected only once. The V and J genes are TRBV19 and TRBJ2-7; tentative D call: TRBD1 (6 bases). The CDR3 loop spans 15 amino acids. The germline CDR1 and CDR2 sequences are LNHDA and SQIVND (reference sequence). Deletions cut 3 bases from V and 0 bases from J, with 12 bases between. DNA for the CDR3: TGTGCCAGTAGTATCTCGAGGGGGAACTCCTACGAGCAGTACTTC. Its translation: CASSISRGNSYEQYF.

The genes are TRBV6-5 and TRBJ2-7, with D maybe TRBD1 (5 bases). The CDR3 has 13 residues. Germline V CDR1 and CDR2: MNHEY, SVGAGI. V lost 6 bases and J lost 3, with 12 bases in between. CDR3 coding DNA: TGTGCCAGCAGGGGAAACAGGAACTACGAGCAGTACTTC. Its protein product is CASRGNRNYEQYF.

This sequence joins TRBV15 and TRBJ2-7, with D possibly being TRBD2 (5 bases). Germline V gene lookup returns CDR1 LNHNV and CDR2 YYDKDF (reference sequence). Trimming removed 1 base at V and 2 bases at J, with 9 bases between. The length of the CDR3 is 14 residues. As DNA, the CDR3 is TGTGCCACCAGCAGAGCGGGGAATACCTACGAGCAGTACTTC. Translation gives CATSRAGNTYEQYF.

The chain couples TRBV19 to TRBJ2-7, with TRBD1 matching over 10 bases. This CDR3 is built from 16 residues. The germline CDR1 and CDR2 sequences are LNHDA and SQIVND (reference sequence). V shed 6 bases and J 1 base; nucleotides not matched to a gene: 9. The chain's CDR3 is CASSPTRDRGSYEQYF. The CDR3 bases are TGTGCCAGTAGCCCAACCAGGGACAGGGGATCCTACGAGCAGTACTTC.

The chain links TRBV19 to TRBJ1-1; D is ambiguous. In germline, CDR1 is LNHDA, CDR2 SQIVND (reference sequence). V lost 4 bases and J 1 base, leaving 10 bases between the germline ends. There are 14 residues in the CDR3. The CDR3 is CASSKAQRNTEAFF. The CDR3 DNA reads TGTGCCAGTAGTAAAGCACAGAGGAACACTGAAGCTTTCTTT.

This clone was picked up a small number of times. The sample carries other DNA sequences with the same CDR3. The rearrangement joins TRBV25-1 to TRBJ2-2; TRBD2 matches at 8 bases. Germline CDR1 MGHDK, CDR2 SYGVNS. This CDR3 region has 15 residues. The J segment lost 7 bases and the V segment lost 3 bases, leaving 7 bases of the junction unmatched. The CDR3 sequence is CASSEEGSGIGELFF. CDR3 coding DNA: TGTGCCAGCAGTGAGGAGGGTAGCGGGATCGGGGAGCTGTTTTTT.

The chain uses TRBV15 and TRBJ2-7, with D tentatively TRBD1 or TRBD2 (7 bases each). Per germline, CDR1 LNHNV and CDR2 YYDKDF (reference sequence). Trimming cost V 3 bases and J 6 bases, with 15 bases left between them. The CDR3 is 14 residues long. The CDR3 region is CATSSHRGGFEQYF. The CDR3 coding sequence is TGTGCCACCAGCAGTCACAGGGGAGGGTTCGAGCAGTACTTC.

V usage is TRBV5-6 and J usage is TRBJ2-7; no reliable D call. The CDR3 has 13 amino acids. V was pared by 1 base and J by 2 bases, with 7 bases between. Germline V gene data show CDR1 as SGHDT and CDR2 as YYEEEE. This CDR3 reads CASSLMQPYEQYF. CDR3 sequence (DNA): TGTGCCAGCAGCTTGATGCAGCCCTACGAGCAGTACTTC.

This clone was counted a few times. The CDR3 is CASSSGETQYF. Written as DNA, the CDR3 is TGTGCCAGCAGCTCAGGAGAGACCCAGTACTTC. The rearrangement links TRBV7-2 to TRBJ2-5; the D is unclear. Germline values: CDR1 SGHTA, CDR2 FQGNSA. The CDR3 extends over 11 amino acids. V lost 4 bases and J lost 4, with 4 bases in between.

The rearrangement links TRBV12-5 to TRBJ2-6; TRBD2 aligns across 8 bases. V gave up 1 base and J gave up 2 bases; unmatched junction bases: 4. Germline values: CDR1 LGHNT, CDR2 FRNRAP. The CDR3 is 17 residues long. CDR3 sequence (DNA): TGTGCTAGTGGTTTGGCGGGAGGGCTAACTGGGGCCAACGTCCTGACTTTC. Translating it yields CASGLAGGLTGANVLTF. The whole variable domain, filled in from reference TRBV12-5 and TRBJ2-6, reads DARVTQTPRHKVTEMGQEVTMRCQPILGHNTVFWYRQTMMQGLELLAYFRNRAPLDDSGMPKDRFSAEMPDATLATLKIQPSEPRDSAVYFCASGLAGGLTGANVLTFGAGSRLTVL.

In its sample, this clone was seen once. This chain links TRBV6-1 with TRBJ1-5; the D gene is possibly TRBD1 (5 bases). This CDR3 is built from 15 residues. Trimming left V 6 bases short and J 2 bases short, with 14 bases between. CDR1 MNHNS and CDR2 SASEGT come from the germline V gene. The CDR3 sequence is CASSQRGGGNQPQHF. The CDR3 DNA follows: TGTGCCAGCAGCCAACGCGGGGGAGGCAATCAGCCCCAGCATTTT.

The rearrangement uses TRBV5-1 and TRBJ2-4; perhaps D is TRBD1 or TRBD2 (5 bases each). Germline V gene data show CDR1 as SGHRS and CDR2 as YFSETQ. This CDR3 spans 15 amino acids. The germline V and J ends were trimmed by 0 bases and 0 bases, with 7 bases remaining between them. The CDR3 region is CASSLGDLAKNIQYF. CDR3 nucleotides: TGCGCCAGCAGCTTGGGGGACCTAGCCAAAAACATTCAGTACTTC.

The chain carries TRBV5-8 and TRBJ1-1; the D gene is possibly TRBD1 (6 bases). Trimming took 0 bases from V and 7 from J, leaving 22 bases between them. Per germline, CDR1 SGHTS and CDR2 YDEGEE. The CDR3 contains 17 residues. The DNA for the CDR3 is TGTGCCAGCAGCTTGGCCGATTGGCCGGAAGGGGGAGGTGAAGCTTTCTTT. Translating gives CASSLADWPEGGGEAFF.

This chain links TRBV7-2 with TRBJ2-7; D unclear. V dropped 4 bases and J dropped 0 bases, with 4 bases sitting between them. The CDR3 sequence is 12 residues long. Germline V gene data show CDR1 as SGHTA and CDR2 as FQGNSA. The CDR3: CASSSSSYEQYF. The CDR3 DNA is TGTGCCAGCAGCTCCAGCTCCTACGAGCAGTACTTC. Full variable domain (rest looked up from reference TRBV7-2 and TRBJ2-7): GAGVSQSPSNKVTEKGKDVELRCDPISGHTALYWYRQSLGQGLEFLIYFQGNSAPDKSGLPSDRFSAERTGGSVSTLTIQRTQQEDSAVYLCASSSSSYEQYFGPGTRLTVT.

This clone has a single count. DNA of the CDR3: TGTGCCTGGAGTGTATCCGATACGCAGTATTTT. This codes for CAWSVSDTQYF. The chain joins TRBV30 to TRBJ2-3; D is undetermined. CDR3 length equals 11 residues. Germline lookup yields CDR1 GTSNPN and CDR2 SVGIG (reference sequence). Between the trimmed V and J ends, which lost 0 bases and 6 bases, there was a span of 4 bases.

The CDR3 DNA sequence: TGTGCCAGCAGCCCAGTGGGACTTGCTTCCTACGAGCAGTACTTC. This gives the protein CASSPVGLASYEQYF. This chain uses TRBV5-4 with TRBJ2-7; perhaps TRBD2 as D (6 bases). This CDR3 region has 15 residues. The V end was cut by 4 bases, the J end by 1 base, with 15 bases between. Germline-derived CDR1 and CDR2 are SGHNT and YYREEE (reference sequence).

V gene TRBV7-2 combines with J gene TRBJ1-5; D uncertain. Between the trimmed V and J ends, which lost 4 bases and 6 bases, there was a span of 10 bases. The CDR3 is made up of 13 amino acids. CDR1 is SGHTA, CDR2 FQGNSA, per germline. The CDR3 DNA is TGTGCCAGCAGCTCCGTAGTTGGTCAGCCCCAGCATTTT. Translated, it gives CASSSVVGQPQHF.

The V gene is TRBV5-4, the J gene TRBJ2-2; D might be TRBD2 (5 bases). This CDR3 contains 16 residues. Germline V CDR1 and CDR2: SGHNT, YYREEE (reference sequence). Trimming shortened V by 3 bases and J by 2 bases, and 14 bases separated the two germline ends. DNA for the CDR3: TGTGCCAGCAGCTCGATCCCCGGGAAAAACACCGGGGAGCTGTTTTTT. Protein: CASSSIPGKNTGELFF.

This rearrangement joins TRBV10-1 to TRBJ1-1; tentatively, D is TRBD1 (5 bases). This CDR3 has 14 amino acids. Germline CDR1 and CDR2: WNHNN and SYGVQD (reference sequence). Deletions cut 10 bases from V and 4 bases from J, with 19 bases between. The CDR3 loop is CATKRGEGTTEAFF. The CDR3 nucleotides are TGCGCCACCAAAAGGGGAGAAGGGACCACTGAAGCTTTCTTT.

In this sample, this clone turned up once. CDR3 in amino acids: CASRKTGTGVEKLFF. In DNA, the CDR3 is TGTGCCAGTAGAAAGACCGGGACAGGGGTTGAAAAACTGTTTTTT. The chain links TRBV19 to TRBJ1-4, with 10 bases matching TRBD1. The CDR3 spans 15 residues. The ends lost 6 bases at V and 7 bases at J; junction bases unmatched: 8. Germline CDR1 and CDR2: LNHDA and SQIVND (reference sequence).

The chain recombines TRBV6-1 with TRBJ2-7, with unresolved D. There are 11 residues in the CDR3. V was clipped by 0 bases and J by 4 bases, with 1 base between them. From germline, CDR1 is MNHNS and CDR2 SASEGT. The CDR3 nucleotides are TGTGCCAGCAGTGAAGCGTACGAGCAGTACTTC. This gives the protein CASSEAYEQYF.

With regard to this clone: One end of the junction does not line up with germline, which may come from a read error. The J gene is TRBJ2-7, the V gene TRBV6-1; the D is unclear. CDR1 and CDR2 from the germline V gene are MNHNS and SASEGT. The CDR3 has 12 amino acids. The CDR3 DNA follows: TGTGCCATCAGTGACGGAGTTTACGAGCAGTACTTC. Protein: CAISDGVYEQYF.

The chain combines TRBV5-4 with TRBJ2-7; 10 positions match TRBD1. Germline loops: CDR1 SGHNT, CDR2 YYREEE (reference sequence). The CDR3 covers 15 residues. V gave up 3 bases and J gave up 7 bases; unmatched junction bases: 10. The CDR3 region has the DNA TGTGCCAGCAGCTCCCGGGGACAGGGGCCTTGGGAGCAGTACTTC. It translates to CASSSRGQGPWEQYF.